This TCR beta chain was sequenced for a study of T cells after yellow fever vaccination. The CDR3 covers 11 residues. Germline lookup yields CDR1 SQVTM and CDR2 ANQGSEA. V was cut by 4 bases and J by 11 bases, with 14 bases left in between. This clonotype was counted many times. TCRdb analysed the 5' RACE reads with MiXCR anew, one entry per CDR3 protein. The sample has approximately 170,000 distinct CDR3 sequences; approximately 11% are singletons. J is TRBJ1-1 and V is TRBV29-1; unclear D gene. This TCR came from a young man who received the YFV17D yellow fever vaccine. This sample comprised CD8+ T cells sorted from PBMCs, obtained 15 days after the yellow fever booster vaccination. As DNA, the CDR3 is TGCAGCGTTGTCGTACTCGGACGGGCTTTCTTT. Translation: CSVVVLGRAFF.